The source of this TCR beta chain is a study of T cells in Graves' hyperthyroidism and ophthalmopathy. Study-level points and caveats: From stable hyperthyroidism, ophthalmopathy was separated by a 13 V-J model.

A single count supports this clonotype. What it binds is unknown. CDR3 length: 14 amino acids. Germline loops: CDR1 MNHNY, CDR2 SVGAGI (reference sequence). Trimming left V 6 bases short and J 4 bases short, with 13 bases between. The CDR3 regions of TCR beta were amplified from RNA transcripts. With the HTBI primer set, the TCR CDR3 went through a first round of RT-PCR. TCRdb re-derived calls from the multiplex PCR reads in MiXCR, one entry per CDR3 protein. The sample lists about 840,000 distinct CDR3 sequences; roughly 40% were seen once. The authors deemed Graves' hyperthyroidism stable absent ophthalmopathy progression within 18 months. Uncontrolled infection, other autoimmune disease, pregnancy and lactation each barred patients from inclusion. Diagnoses used clinical symptoms, serum thyroxine and TRAb, thyroid ultrasound and orbital computed tomography.

The sample taken for sequencing was blood. The TCR sequence derives from a man younger than 35 with Graves' hyperthyroidism. The chain is built from TRBV6-6 and TRBJ1-5, with D uncertain. This chain's CDR3 is CASRYGVANQPQHF. The CDR3 coding sequence is TGTGCCAGCAGATATGGGGTGGCAAATCAGCCCCAGCATTTT.